This T cell receptor (beta chain) was found in a study of blood T cell repertoires in COVID-19. Data came from immunoSEQ multiplex PCR; TCRdb stores just in-frame clones and leaves some out. The data contain fewer than 250,000 clones, 80% of them singletons. Sequenced sample: PBMCs or T cells enriched from blood (not recorded which). The receptor comes from a woman in her thirties or forties with acute COVID-19.

The CDR3 bases are TGTGCCAGCAGCCAAGGCAGGGCCAGGGCGGTAGAGACCCAGTACTTC. Translating gives CASSQGRARAVETQYF. The chain combines TRBV3-1 (or the pseudogene TRBV3-2) with TRBJ2-5; D might be TRBD1 (5 bases). The CDR3 runs 16 residues. The germline V gene has CDR1 LGHDT and CDR2 YNNKEL (reference sequence). Trimming removed 1 base at V and 4 bases at J, with 16 bases between.